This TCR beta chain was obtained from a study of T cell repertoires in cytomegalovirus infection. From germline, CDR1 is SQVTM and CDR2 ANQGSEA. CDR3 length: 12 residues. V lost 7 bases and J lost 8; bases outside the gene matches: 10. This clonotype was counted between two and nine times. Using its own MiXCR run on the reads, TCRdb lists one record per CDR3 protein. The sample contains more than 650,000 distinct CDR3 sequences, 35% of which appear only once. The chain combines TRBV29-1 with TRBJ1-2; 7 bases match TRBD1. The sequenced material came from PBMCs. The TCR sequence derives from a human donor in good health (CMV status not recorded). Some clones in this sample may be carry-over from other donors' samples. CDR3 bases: TGCAGCGCCAGACAGGGTAAAAGCGGCTACACCTTC. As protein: CSARQGKSGYTF.